Following are 30 T cell receptor beta chains from one sample sequenced in a study of PD-1 blockade in mismatch repair-deficient tumors. Some clones are missing from TCRdb's copy, which holds only in-frame ones; the method was immunoSEQ multiplex PCR. The data contain 100,000 to 150,000 clones, 86% of them singletons. The sample consisted of peripheral blood, taken 44 weeks after starting pembrolizumab. Receptors were obtained from an adult with mismatch repair-deficient cancer.

V usage is TRBV5-4 and J usage is TRBJ1-2; possible D gene TRBD1, 5 bases. Deletions cut 0 bases from V and 8 bases from J, with 14 bases between. This CDR3 has 14 residues. Germline-derived CDR1 and CDR2 are SGHNT and YYREEE (reference sequence). The CDR3 loop is CASSLVLGGRGYTF. The CDR3 DNA is TGTGCCAGCAGCTTGGTTTTGGGGGGGAGAGGCTACACCTTC.

This clone turned up a few times. This chain connects TRBV2 to TRBJ2-1; D might be TRBD1 (5 bases). The V gene's germline CDR1 is SNHLY and CDR2 FYNNEI. This CDR3 spans 11 amino acids. V lost 8 bases to trimming and J lost 12 bases, with 14 bases between them. The CDR3 region has the DNA TGTGCCAGCCAGGCCCAGGGTGCGCAGTTCTTC. Amino acids: CASQAQGAQFF. Together with reference TRBV2 and TRBJ2-1, the CDR3 gives the full variable domain: EPEVTQTPSHQVTQMGQEVILRCVPISNHLYFYWYRQILGQKVEFLVSFYNNEISEKSEIFDDQFSVERPDGSNFTLKIRSTKLEDSAMYFCASQAQGAQFFGPGTRLTVL.

The chain combines TRBV28 with TRBJ2-7; 10 positions match TRBD2. This CDR3 is 16 amino acids long. V lost 6 bases, J lost 5 bases, and 13 bases stayed unmatched. Germline assignment: CDR1 MDHEN and CDR2 SYDVKM. The CDR3 spells CASSLAGLAGVDEQYF. CDR3 nucleotides: TGTGCCAGCAGCCTGGCGGGGCTAGCGGGAGTGGACGAGCAGTACTTC.

This sequence joins TRBV9 and TRBJ2-3; D is unresolved. Germline CDR1 SGDLS, CDR2 YYNGEE. Trimming took 0 bases from V and 2 from J, leaving 4 bases between them. The CDR3 totals 13 residues. CDR3 loop: CASSVGFTDTQYF. The CDR3 coding sequence is TGTGCCAGCAGCGTAGGGTTCACAGATACGCAGTATTTT.

This chain links TRBV6-5 with TRBJ2-1, with unresolved D. This CDR3 comprises 14 residues. Germline lookup yields CDR1 MNHEY and CDR2 SVGAGI. The V and J ends lost 2 bases and 4 bases respectively, with 9 bases between them. CDR3 residues: CASSYLSEYNEQFF. The CDR3 DNA reads as TGTGCCAGCAGTTACCTGTCCGAATACAATGAGCAGTTCTTC.

The V call is TRBV11-2, the J call TRBJ1-5; a weak D match, TRBD1 (5 bases). Germline loops: CDR1 SGHAT, CDR2 FQNNGV. There are 14 residues in the CDR3. V was shortened by 0 bases and J by 7 bases, with 10 bases between the two germline ends. The CDR3 protein is CASSLDRVAQPQHF. The DNA for the CDR3 is TGTGCCAGCAGCTTAGACAGGGTTGCCCAGCCCCAGCATTTT.

V is TRBV27 and J is TRBJ2-1, with a possible D match to TRBD2 (6 bases). Germline assignment: CDR1 MNHEY and CDR2 SMNVEV (reference sequence). V lost 2 bases and J 13 bases, leaving 30 bases between the germline ends. CDR3 size: 18 residues. CDR3 protein: CASSLGTAGVSPLGIQFF. As DNA, the CDR3 is TGTGCCAGCAGTTTAGGCACAGCGGGCGTATCCCCCCTGGGCATTCAGTTCTTC.

This sequence joins TRBV6-5 and TRBJ1-1, with TRBD1 as a possible D gene (6 bases). The CDR3 extends over 12 amino acids. Germline-derived CDR1 and CDR2 are MNHEY and SVGAGI. The V and J ends lost 2 bases and 7 bases respectively, with 8 bases between them. The CDR3 DNA follows: TGTGCCAGCAGTTACGGGGGCGGTGAAGCTTTCTTT. It translates to CASSYGGGEAFF.

The chain carries TRBV4-2 and TRBJ2-3; either TRBD1 or TRBD2 may fit D (5 bases each). Between the trimmed V and J ends, which lost 6 bases and 0 bases, there was a span of 10 bases. From germline, CDR1 is LGHNA and CDR2 YNFKEQ. The CDR3 spans 14 residues. The CDR3 region is CASSRDGSTDTQYF. CDR3 DNA sequence: TGTGCCAGCAGTCGGGACGGCAGCACAGATACGCAGTATTTT.

V gene TRBV6-5 combines with J gene TRBJ2-2; the D is unclear. From germline, CDR1 is MNHEY and CDR2 SVGAGI. The CDR3 covers 14 residues. V shed 2 bases and J shed 1 base, with 5 bases lying between them. The CDR3 nucleotides are TGTGCCAGCAGTTACGGCGGGAACACCGGGGAGCTGTTTTTT. This gives the protein CASSYGGNTGELFF.

The rearrangement links TRBV19 to TRBJ1-4; tentative D call: TRBD1 (5 bases). The germline V and J ends were trimmed by 5 bases and 3 bases, with 13 bases remaining between them. CDR3 size: 15 residues. The germline V gene has CDR1 LNHDA and CDR2 SQIVND (reference sequence). The DNA for the CDR3 is TGTGCCAGTAGTCGGGGCGGTGCAGCTAATGAAAAACTGTTTTTT. It yields the protein CASSRGGAANEKLFF.

This clone was detected only once. The chain employs TRBV7-8 and TRBJ2-2; D call uncertain. V was pared by 2 bases and J by 5 bases, with 9 bases between. This CDR3 region has 14 residues. Germline-derived CDR1 and CDR2 are SGHVS and FQNEAQ. CDR3 bases: TGTGCCAGCAGCTTAATCCGCCTGACCGGGGAGCTGTTTTTT. It codes for CASSLIRLTGELFF.

This clone was seen a handful of times. The chain carries TRBV2 and TRBJ2-7; TRBD1 matches at 8 bases. CDR1 and CDR2 (germline): SNHLY, FYNNEI. The CDR3 is made up of 14 amino acids. The V gene end was trimmed by 7 bases and the J gene end by 2 bases; junction bases not matched to a gene: 7. CDR3 protein: CASNVGQGPYEQYF. In DNA form, the CDR3 reads TGTGCCAGCAATGTCGGACAGGGACCCTACGAGCAGTACTTC.

This clone was seen only a few times. This chain connects TRBV2 to TRBJ2-3; D is unclear. The CDR3 is 11 amino acids. V was pared by 6 bases and J by 6 bases, with 7 bases between. CDR1 and CDR2 from the germline V gene are SNHLY and FYNNEI. The CDR3 coding sequence is TGTGCCAGCAGCCCTGGGGATACGCAGTATTTT. Its protein is CASSPGDTQYF.

The chain joins TRBV6-5 to TRBJ2-2; no clear D gene. Trimming shortened V by 9 bases and J by 5 bases, and 13 bases separated the two germline ends. From germline, CDR1 is MNHEY and CDR2 SVGAGI. The CDR3 runs to 13 residues. CDR3: CASRRIGTGELFF. The CDR3 DNA is TGTGCCAGTCGGAGAATCGGGACCGGGGAGCTGTTTTTT.

The rearrangement links TRBV20-1 to TRBJ1-2; D may be TRBD1 (5 bases). This CDR3 has 11 residues. CDR1 and CDR2 from the germline V gene are DFQATT and SNEGSKA (reference sequence). The CDR3 nucleotides read TGCAGCGGAGACAGAATCGGGGGCTACACCTTC. Protein: CSGDRIGGYTF.

J is TRBJ2-1 and V is TRBV7-3; a weak D match, TRBD2 (5 bases). V lost 0 bases and J lost 9, with 6 bases in between. This CDR3 region has 12 residues. Germline CDR1 and CDR2: SGHTA and FQGTGA. The DNA of the CDR3 is TGTGCCAGCAGCTTAACAGGGAGTGAGCAGTTCTTC. It is translated as CASSLTGSEQFF.

This sequence joins TRBV19 and TRBJ2-2, with 13 bases matching TRBD2. The CDR3 covers 14 residues. Germline V gives CDR1 LNHDA, CDR2 SQIVND (reference sequence). The ends lost 7 bases at V and 12 bases at J; junction bases unmatched: 8. CDR3 in amino acids: CASKEPGLAGKLFF. CDR3 nucleotide sequence: TGTGCCAGTAAGGAACCGGGACTAGCGGGAAAGCTGTTTTTT.

The CDR3 nucleotides are TGTGCCAGCAGACCAGGGGGCGGCACCGGGGAGCTGTTTTTT. It encodes CASRPGGGTGELFF. The chain joins TRBV6-5 to TRBJ2-2; 8 nucleotides match TRBD1. The germline CDR1 and CDR2 sequences are MNHEY and SVGAGI. Trimming removed 6 bases from V and 4 bases from J; junction bases left unmatched: 4. The CDR3 loop spans 14 amino acids.

The chain combines TRBV7-9 with TRBJ2-1; D gene ambiguous. V was pared by 4 bases and J by 7 bases, with 2 bases between. The CDR3 has 10 residues. Per germline, CDR1 SEHNR and CDR2 FQNEAQ (reference sequence). The CDR3 loop is CASSWNEQFF. The CDR3 region has the DNA TGTGCCAGCAGCTGGAATGAGCAGTTCTTC.

The CDR3 DNA reads TGTGCCATCAGTGAGCCGGCTAGCGGGAGGGCCTACGAGCAGTACTTC. Amino acids: CAISEPASGRAYEQYF. V and J are TRBV10-3 and TRBJ2-7; 12 positions match TRBD2. After removal of 2 bases from V and 2 bases from J, the junction contained 4 bases not matched to a gene. The CDR3 runs to 16 residues. Germline V gene sequence: CDR1 ENHRY, CDR2 SYGVKD.

The rearrangement joins TRBV11-2 to TRBJ2-1; 9 bases are a match to TRBD2. The CDR3 loop spans 17 amino acids. Trimming took 2 bases from V and 12 from J; bases not matched to a gene: 17. Germline CDR1 reads SGHAT; CDR2 reads FQNNGV. CDR3 in amino acids: CASSLRAGGQRGLTQFF. The CDR3 nucleotides are TGTGCCAGCAGCTTACGTGCGGGAGGGCAGCGCGGGTTGACGCAGTTCTTC.

This chain joins TRBV6-1 and TRBJ1-1, with D unclear. The CDR3 length is 14 residues. From germline, CDR1 is MNHNS and CDR2 SASEGT. V was trimmed by 5 bases and J by 4 bases, leaving 14 bases between them. The CDR3 sequence is CASSIETRGTEAFF. CDR3 DNA sequence: TGTGCCAGCAGTATTGAAACCCGGGGCACTGAAGCTTTCTTT.

The sample holds a few counts of this clone. J is TRBJ1-2 and V is TRBV10-3; 7 nucleotides agree with TRBD1. From germline, CDR1 is ENHRY and CDR2 SYGVKD. There are 13 residues in the CDR3. Losses at the gene ends were 11 bases for V and 8 bases for J; bases not matched to a gene: 14. Here the CDR3 DNA reads TGTGCCGCCAAGAGGGGGCCTGAGGGAGGCTACACCTTC. This translates into CAAKRGPEGGYTF.

V gene TRBV18 combines with J gene TRBJ2-3; a possible D gene is TRBD2 (7 bases). This CDR3 is built from 15 residues. Trimming removed 5 bases from V and 3 bases from J, with 15 bases in between. The germline V gene has CDR1 KGHSH and CDR2 LQKENI. As DNA, the CDR3 is TGTGCCAGCTCAACAGAGGGGGGGAGGACAGATACGCAGTATTTT. It translates to CASSTEGGRTDTQYF.

The table lists this clone with a few counts. The chain uses TRBV11-3 and TRBJ2-5; 7 bases line up with TRBD1. CDR1 is SGHNT and CDR2 is YENEEA in the germline V gene. The CDR3 is 14 amino acids. Trimming took 5 bases from V and 2 from J; bases not matched to a gene: 5. The CDR3 region is CASSPRQGQETQYF. DNA for the CDR3: TGTGCCAGCAGCCCAAGACAGGGTCAAGAGACCCAGTACTTC.

The count of this clone is one. The chain employs TRBV2 and TRBJ2-1; D call uncertain. The CDR3 has 13 residues. V was clipped by 5 bases and J by 4 bases, with 9 bases between them. Germline CDR1 is SNHLY and CDR2 is FYNNEI. The DNA for the CDR3 is TGTGCCAGCAGTTCGACTCCTTACAATGAGCAGTTCTTC. Translating it yields CASSSTPYNEQFF.

CDR3 nucleotides: TGCGCCAGCAGCCAAAGACTCCTACGGACTAACACTGAAGCTTTCTTT. This gives the protein CASSQRLLRTNTEAFF. The V and J genes are TRBV4-1 and TRBJ1-1; D uncertain. Trimming removed 2 bases from V and 2 bases from J, with 15 bases in between. The CDR3 runs 16 residues. Germline V lookup: CDR1 MGHRA, CDR2 YSYEKL.

Remarks on this clone: One end of the junction is discordant with germline, which a read error may explain. V usage is TRBV7-7 and J usage is TRBJ2-1; 11 bases match TRBD2. CDR1 is SSHAT and CDR2 is FNYEAQ in the germline V gene (reference sequence). This CDR3 region has 14 residues. DNA of the CDR3: TGTGCTAGCAGCTTAGGGACTAGCGGCACTGAGCAGTTCTTC. Residues: CASSLGTSGTEQFF.

This sequence joins TRBV6-6 and TRBJ2-7, with a tentative D call TRBD1 (6 bases). Germline V lookup: CDR1 MNHNY, CDR2 SVGAGI (reference sequence). The length of the CDR3 is 14 residues. Trimming cost V 8 bases and J 0 bases, with 14 bases left between them. The CDR3 DNA sequence: TGTGCCAGCCGATACCAGGGGCCCTCCTACGAGCAGTACTTC. This gives the protein CASRYQGPSYEQYF.